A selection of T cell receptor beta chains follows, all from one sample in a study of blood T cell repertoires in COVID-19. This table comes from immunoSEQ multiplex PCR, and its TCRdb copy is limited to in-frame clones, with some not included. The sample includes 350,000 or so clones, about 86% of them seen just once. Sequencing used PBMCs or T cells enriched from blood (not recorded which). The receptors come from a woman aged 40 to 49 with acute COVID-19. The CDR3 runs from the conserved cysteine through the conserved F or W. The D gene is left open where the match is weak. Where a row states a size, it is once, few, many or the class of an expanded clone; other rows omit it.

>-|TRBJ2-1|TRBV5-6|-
CASVGQKYNEQFF
TGTGCCAGCGTAGGACAGAAATACAATGAGCAGTTCTTC
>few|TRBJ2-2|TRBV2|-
CASRRGLSTGELFF
TGTGCCAGCAGGCGAGGGCTGAGCACCGGGGAGCTGTTTTTT
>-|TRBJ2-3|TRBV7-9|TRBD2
CASSLALAGGSDTQYF
TGTGCCAGCAGCTTAGCCTTAGCGGGAGGGTCAGATACGCAGTATTTT
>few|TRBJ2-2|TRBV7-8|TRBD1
CASSSTGGLVGELFF
TGTGCCAGCAGCTCCACAGGGGGCTTGGTCGGGGAGCTGTTTTTT
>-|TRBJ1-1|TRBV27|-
CASSSTGGYSEAFF
TGTGCCAGCAGTTCCACGGGGGGGTACTCTGAAGCTTTCTTT
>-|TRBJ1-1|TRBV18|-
CASSPFGGTVNTEAFF
TGTGCCAGCTCACCATTCGGGGGGACGGTGAACACTGAAGCTTTCTTT
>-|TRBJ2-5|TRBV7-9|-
CASSIGTGVLETQYF
TGTGCCAGCAGCATCGGGACGGGAGTTCTAGAGACCCAGTACTTC
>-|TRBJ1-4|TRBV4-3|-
CASSPPGEIGEKLFF
TGCGCCAGCAGCCCACCTGGGGAGATCGGTGAAAAACTGTTTTTT
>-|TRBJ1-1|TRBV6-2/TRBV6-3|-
CASSRVSGRTEAFF
TGTGCCAGCAGTCGCGTATCCGGCAGGACTGAAGCTTTCTTT
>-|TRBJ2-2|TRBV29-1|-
CSVRRGAGELFF
TGCAGCGTCCGCCGCGGGGCCGGGGAGCTGTTTTTT